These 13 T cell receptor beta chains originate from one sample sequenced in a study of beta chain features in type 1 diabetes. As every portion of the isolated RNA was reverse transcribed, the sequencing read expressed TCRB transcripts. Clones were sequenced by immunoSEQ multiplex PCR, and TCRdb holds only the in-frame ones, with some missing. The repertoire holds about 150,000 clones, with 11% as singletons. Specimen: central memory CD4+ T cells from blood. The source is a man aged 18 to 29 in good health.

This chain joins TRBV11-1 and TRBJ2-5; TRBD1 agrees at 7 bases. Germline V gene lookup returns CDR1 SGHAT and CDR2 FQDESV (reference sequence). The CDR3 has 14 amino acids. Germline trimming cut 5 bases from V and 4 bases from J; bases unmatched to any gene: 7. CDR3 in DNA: TGTGCCAGCAGCCTGATGACAGGGTCAGAGACCCAGTACTTC. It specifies CASSLMTGSETQYF.

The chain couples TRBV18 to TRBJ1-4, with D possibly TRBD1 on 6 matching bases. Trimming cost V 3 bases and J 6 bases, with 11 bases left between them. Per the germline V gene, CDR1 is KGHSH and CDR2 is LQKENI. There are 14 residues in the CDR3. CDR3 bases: TGTGCCAGCTCACCGACAGGTGGAGATGAAAAACTGTTTTTT. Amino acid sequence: CASSPTGGDEKLFF.

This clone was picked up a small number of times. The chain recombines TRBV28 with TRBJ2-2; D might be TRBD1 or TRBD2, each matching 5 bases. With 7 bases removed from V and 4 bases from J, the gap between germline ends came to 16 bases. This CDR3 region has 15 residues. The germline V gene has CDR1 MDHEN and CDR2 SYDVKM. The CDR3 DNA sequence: TGTGCCAGCAAGGGGACCGCAACCCTCACCGGGGAGCTGTTTTTT. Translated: CASKGTATLTGELFF.

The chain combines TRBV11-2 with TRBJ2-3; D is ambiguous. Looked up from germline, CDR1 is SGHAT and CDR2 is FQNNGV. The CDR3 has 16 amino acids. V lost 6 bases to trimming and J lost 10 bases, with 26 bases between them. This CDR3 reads CASSPRTETYNLAQYF. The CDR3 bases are TGTGCCAGCAGTCCCCGGACCGAGACCTATAACCTGGCGCAGTATTTT.

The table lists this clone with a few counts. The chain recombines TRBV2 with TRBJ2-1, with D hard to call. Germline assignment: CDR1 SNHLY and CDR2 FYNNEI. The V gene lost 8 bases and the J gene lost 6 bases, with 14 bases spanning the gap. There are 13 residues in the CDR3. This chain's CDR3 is CASDGGDINEQFF. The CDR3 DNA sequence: TGTGCCAGCGACGGTGGGGATATCAATGAGCAGTTCTTC.

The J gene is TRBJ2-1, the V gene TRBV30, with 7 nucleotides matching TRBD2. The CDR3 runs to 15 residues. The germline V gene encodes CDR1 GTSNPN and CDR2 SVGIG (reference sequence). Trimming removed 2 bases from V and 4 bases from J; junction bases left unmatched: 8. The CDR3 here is CAWSQRGVRYNEQFF. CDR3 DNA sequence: TGTGCCTGGAGTCAGCGGGGTGTGCGGTACAATGAGCAGTTCTTC.

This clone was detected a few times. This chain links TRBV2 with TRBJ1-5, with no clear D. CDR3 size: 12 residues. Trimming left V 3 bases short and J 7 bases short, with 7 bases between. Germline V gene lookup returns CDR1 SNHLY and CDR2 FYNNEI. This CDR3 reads CASSDWKQPQHF. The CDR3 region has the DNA TGTGCCAGCAGTGACTGGAAACAGCCCCAGCATTTT.

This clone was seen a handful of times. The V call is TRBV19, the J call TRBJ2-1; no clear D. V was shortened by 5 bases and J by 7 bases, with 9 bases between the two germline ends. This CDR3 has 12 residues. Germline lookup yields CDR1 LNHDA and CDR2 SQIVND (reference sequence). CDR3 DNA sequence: TGTGCCAGTAGTGCGCGGCAGAATGAGCAGTTCTTC. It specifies CASSARQNEQFF. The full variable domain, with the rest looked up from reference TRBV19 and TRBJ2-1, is DGGITQSPKYLFRKEGQNVTLSCEQNLNHDAMYWYRQDPGQGLRLIYYSQIVNDFQKGDIAEGYSVSREKKESFPLTVTSAQKNPTAFYLCASSARQNEQFFGPGTRLTVL.

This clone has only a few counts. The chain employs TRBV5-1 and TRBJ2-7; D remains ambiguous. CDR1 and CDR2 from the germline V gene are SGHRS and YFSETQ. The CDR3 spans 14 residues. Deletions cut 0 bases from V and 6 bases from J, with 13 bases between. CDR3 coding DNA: TGCGCCAGCAGCTTGGCGCGCGAGAGGTCCGAGCAGTACTTC. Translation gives CASSLARERSEQYF.

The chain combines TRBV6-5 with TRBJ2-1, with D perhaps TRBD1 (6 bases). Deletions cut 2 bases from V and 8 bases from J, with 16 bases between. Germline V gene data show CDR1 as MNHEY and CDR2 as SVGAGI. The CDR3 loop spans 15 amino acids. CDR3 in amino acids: CASSYTLGGGYEQFF. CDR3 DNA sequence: TGTGCCAGCAGTTACACCCTGGGTGGGGGCTATGAGCAGTTCTTC.

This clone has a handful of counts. CDR3 amino acids: CATSPGQISPEAFF. The CDR3 nucleotides read TGTGCCACCAGTCCTGGACAGATCTCTCCTGAAGCTTTCTTT. V is TRBV15 and J is TRBJ1-1; tentative D call: TRBD1 (6 bases). CDR3 length: 14 amino acids. Deletions cut 6 bases from V and 6 bases from J, with 17 bases between. Per germline, CDR1 LNHNV and CDR2 YYDKDF (reference sequence).

CDR3 bases: TGTGCCAGCAGCTTTCAGGGGCGCGGGGACGAGCAGTACTTC. Translated: CASSFQGRGDEQYF. The chain employs TRBV7-9 and TRBJ2-7; D may correspond to TRBD1 or TRBD2 (6 bases each). V gave up 3 bases and J gave up 5 bases, with 14 bases separating them. Per germline, CDR1 SEHNR and CDR2 FQNEAQ (reference sequence). The CDR3 is 14 residues long.

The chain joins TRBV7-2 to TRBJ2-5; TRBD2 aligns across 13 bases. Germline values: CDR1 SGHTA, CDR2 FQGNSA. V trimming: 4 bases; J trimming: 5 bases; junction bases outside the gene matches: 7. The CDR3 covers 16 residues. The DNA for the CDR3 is TGTGCCAGCAGCTCAAGGCCGGGACTAGCGGGGGAGACCCAGTACTTC. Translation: CASSSRPGLAGETQYF.